The text below deals with one T cell receptor (beta chain). Its antigen is as yet unknown. Mismatch with germline at one junction end may stem from a read error. These data are taken from a study of tumor-infiltrating lymphocytes in primary liver carcinoma. Study background: Recorded tumor stage was T1-T3 N0M0, with diameters of roughly 4.2 to 11 cm. In every tissue type, samples returned a similar yield of roughly 3.5 to 7.13 million productive TCRbeta reads. Study findings and constraints: Among top clones, only about 7-25% appeared in all five tumor regions.

CDR3 size: 19 residues. The V gene's germline CDR1 is SGHDT and CDR2 YYEEEE. Co-extraction yielded RNA and DNA from roughly 21-30 mg of unsorted bulk tissue. Patients had chronic HBV infection and were treatment-naive. Starting from roughly 0.5 ug of total RNA, TCR beta cDNA was produced with a primer in the constant region. Three-round nested multiplex PCR performed with slightly modified ARM-PCR produced the TCR beta libraries. A C-beta reverse primer was combined with TRBV1-TRBV30 forward primers in the first two PCR rounds, and each round had about 10 cycles. MiXCR, applied by TCRdb to the multiplex PCR reads, yields one record per CDR3 protein. The data show about 200,000 distinct CDR3 sequences, approximately 80% seen once.

The sequence was collected from a man aged 40-49 years with primary liver carcinoma and hepatitis B virus infection. Input material: tumor tissue from primary liver carcinoma. The chain is built from TRBV5-6 and TRBJ2-7; TRBD1 matches at 7 bases. In DNA, the CDR3 is TGTGCCAGCAGCGTCACAGGGGCCCGCGAGGGGCAGAACTCCTACGAGCAGAACTTC. Encoded protein: CASSVTGAREGQNSYEQNF.